The T cell receptor beta chain described here comes from a study of T cell responses to AZD1222 COVID-19 vaccine. Data came from immunoSEQ multiplex PCR; TCRdb stores just in-frame clones and leaves some out. In the table there are 200,000 or so clones, 85% to 95% of which are singletons. Concerning this clone: Its antigen is not known.

Second-dose timings of about 4 or about 12 weeks were pooled. Study results and limitations: Only a handful of AZD1222 recipients, more than five in all, had baseline seropositivity. The span of vaccine-associated CD4 TCRs extended across spike, with dominance at 160-218 and 743-854. A reported finding is that nearly half of spike-specific TCRs target unmutated variant regions.

The CDR3 runs 13 residues. CDR1 ENHRY and CDR2 SYGVKD come from the germline V gene. J was trimmed by 4 bases and V by 8 bases; bases with no gene match: 3. This receptor was obtained from an adult who received the AZD1222 COVID-19 vaccine. The sequenced sample was peripheral blood, obtained 28 days after the second AZD1222 dose. V usage is TRBV10-3 and J usage is TRBJ2-2; 8 bases match TRBD2. The CDR3 sequence is CAIPAGGTGELFF. The CDR3 DNA reads as TGTGCCATCCCCGCGGGGGGCACCGGGGAGCTGTTTTTT.